Here is one T cell receptor beta chain with its context. Its antigen has not been determined. No per-base quality is available; no much larger clone lies one base away. The CDR3 sequence holds 14 residues, the cysteine and phenylalanine included. The sequence is cut down to CDR3 DNA, 42 bases in frame from base 1. V is trimmed back by 5 bases and J by 5 bases, and the junction contains 4 bases that no gene match accounts for. Based on the germline V gene, the CDR1 and CDR2 sequences are MNHEY and SVGEGT. This entry comes from a study of blood T cell repertoires in COVID-19 (TCRdb year 2020). Notes on the research overall: The collaborator samples originated in the United States, Italy and Spain and spanned the acute and convalescent phases of COVID-19. Subjects who had been exposed to COVID-19, were actively infected with it, or had recovered from it provided the deeply sampled blood TCRbeta repertoires that made up the dataset. Sample metadata almost always included a de-identified subject ID, COVID-19 status, age in years and sex. The prospective study material was composed of cDNA or gDNA derived from T cells, B-cell-depleted T cells, or PBMCs. The repertoires were made available in a free public database intended to serve as a resource for research on the immune response to SARS-CoV-2. Samples were obtained from the ongoing ImmuneRACE study (first 160 participants) and from about 1,300 subjects provided by 6 global collaborators. Where HLA class I and class II types were available, the types were taken from metadata supplied by the sample provider, not from assay-based typing. Broader findings and caveats from the paper: The quantity of clinical and demographic metadata differed by source and by participant and was supplied without curation.

TCRbeta CDR3 regions were amplified from genomic DNA by means of the immunoSEQ Assay, a bias-controlled multiplex PCR. On the authors' methods: Nucleated cell counts per sample were estimated from amplification of reference gene primers within the assay. To quantify the absolute abundance of each unique TCRbeta CDR3 rearrangement, sequence reads were collapsed and filtered. Productive Simpson clonality was computed per sample as the square root of Simpson's diversity index over productive rearrangements. The immuneACCESS repertoire file appears here via TCRdb, limited to in-frame rearrangements. These files lack a portion of the clones; in checked studies, under half of the deficit traces to unresolved V genes, and the cause of the others is not known. Clonal size and the V and J genes are those of that table, whereas D and trimming came from the DNA. The sample contains around 200,000 clones, roughly nine tenths of them found a single time. Of the sample, 1% to 1.4% falls within the top ten clones.

Each collaborating institution followed its own protocols to collect whole blood in K2EDTA tubes. Collaborator samples were shipped for TCRbeta analysis as frozen whole blood, isolated PBMCs, or DNA extracted from either sample type. The chain is made from TRBV6-2 or TRBV6-3 and TRBJ1-4, with 8 bases aligning to TRBD1. Sequencing input: peripheral blood. The clonotype originates from a man under 40 with acute or convalescent COVID-19. CDR3 region: CASSTGTGNEKLFF. The DNA reads TGTGCCAGCAGTACCGGGACAGGAAATGAAAAACTGTTTTTT.